The entry below describes one TCR beta chain. These data originate in a study of shared T cell receptors in the human thymus. Germline V gene data show CDR1 as SGDLS and CDR2 as YYNGEE. The CDR3 extends over 15 amino acids. V lost 6 bases and J 5 bases, leaving 18 bases between the germline ends. Libraries were prepared by immunoSEQ multiplex PCR; TCRdb keeps only in-frame clonotypes and omits some of them. The sample lists about 660,000 clones; about 90% were seen once. These data also formed part of another study, on human thymus T cells. That publication notes: Thymic and blood repertoires appeared to carry a bias in their V and J gene usage.

The sequenced material came from thymocytes. V and J are TRBV9 and TRBJ2-1; no definite D call. The receptor was isolated from a boy under three years old with a congenital heart defect. CDR3 DNA sequence: TGTGCCAGCACCAGTAGGAGCGAGAGGAACAATGAGCAGTTCTTC. It translates to CASTSRSERNNEQFF.